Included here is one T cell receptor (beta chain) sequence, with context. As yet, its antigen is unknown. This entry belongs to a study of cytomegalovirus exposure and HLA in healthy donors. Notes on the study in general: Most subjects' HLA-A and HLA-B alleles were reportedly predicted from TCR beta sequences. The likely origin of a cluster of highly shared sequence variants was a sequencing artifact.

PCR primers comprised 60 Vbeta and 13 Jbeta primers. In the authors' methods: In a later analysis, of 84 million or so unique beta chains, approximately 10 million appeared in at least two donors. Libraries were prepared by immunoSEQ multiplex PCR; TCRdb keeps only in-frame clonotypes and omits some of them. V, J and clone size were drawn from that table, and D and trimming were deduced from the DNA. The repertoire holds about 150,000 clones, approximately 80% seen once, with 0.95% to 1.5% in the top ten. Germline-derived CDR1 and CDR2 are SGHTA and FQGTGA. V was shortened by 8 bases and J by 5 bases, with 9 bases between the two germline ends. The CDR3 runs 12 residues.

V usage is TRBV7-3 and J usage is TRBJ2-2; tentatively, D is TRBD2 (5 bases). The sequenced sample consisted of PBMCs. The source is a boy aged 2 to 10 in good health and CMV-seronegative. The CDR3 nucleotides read TGTGCCAGCGGACGCGGGACCGGGGAGCTGTTTTTT. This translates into CASGRGTGELFF.